This is a list of T cell receptor beta chains from one sample in a study of T cell changes during pregnancy in multiple sclerosis. Assay used: immunoSEQ multiplex PCR; TCRdb lists only in-frame clones, some missing. The sample has roughly 35,000 clones; about 92% are singletons. The sequences come from CD4+ T cells from peripheral blood mononuclear cells, collected in the third trimester of pregnancy. The receptor set was obtained from a female donor in good health, enrolled as a control in a pregnancy study. Each CDR3 is given with its conserved first and last residue. A D gene is named only where the DNA matches it firmly.

v_call	cdr3_length	j_call	d_call	cdr3_aa
TRBV10-3	13	TRBJ1-1	.	CAISLDTRGEAFF
TRBV14	14	TRBJ2-7	.	CASSRSRGSYEQYF
TRBV28	14	TRBJ1-2	TRBD1	CASSLEGQNYGYTF
TRBV19	15	TRBJ1-2	.	CASTVAGGGHYGYTF
TRBV5-1	15	TRBJ2-7	TRBD2	CASSPLAGASYEQYF
TRBV5-4	14	TRBJ1-6	.	CASSLSGPPSPLHF
TRBV28	14	TRBJ2-7	.	CASGGDSSSYEQYF
TRBV4-3	14	TRBJ2-1	TRBD1	CASSQDRGQDEQFF
TRBV9	12	TRBJ2-5	.	CASSVAEETQYF
TRBV7-3	14	TRBJ2-1	.	CASSPRDLWDEQFF
TRBV7-8	12	TRBJ2-3	.	CASSLRADTQYF
TRBV6-1	15	TRBJ1-5	TRBD1	CATSRDRGSGQPQHF
TRBV28	16	TRBJ1-4	TRBD1	CASRHLQGARLEKLFF
TRBV19	14	TRBJ1-5	.	CASSKSSSNQPQHF
TRBV18	19	TRBJ1-4	TRBD1	CASSPTGTGVSATNEKLFF
TRBV19	16	TRBJ1-5	TRBD1	CASSIDHRGGYQPQHF
TRBV9	15	TRBJ1-2	TRBD1	CASDPGTALPYGYTF
TRBV5-6	15	TRBJ2-3	.	CASSLGPPGADTQYF
TRBV7-2	14	TRBJ2-7	TRBD1	CASSLGQGTYEQYF
TRBV6-5	14	TRBJ1-3	TRBD1	CASRPDRAGNTIYF
TRBV4-3	16	TRBJ1-2	.	CASSQSQGGVNYGYTF